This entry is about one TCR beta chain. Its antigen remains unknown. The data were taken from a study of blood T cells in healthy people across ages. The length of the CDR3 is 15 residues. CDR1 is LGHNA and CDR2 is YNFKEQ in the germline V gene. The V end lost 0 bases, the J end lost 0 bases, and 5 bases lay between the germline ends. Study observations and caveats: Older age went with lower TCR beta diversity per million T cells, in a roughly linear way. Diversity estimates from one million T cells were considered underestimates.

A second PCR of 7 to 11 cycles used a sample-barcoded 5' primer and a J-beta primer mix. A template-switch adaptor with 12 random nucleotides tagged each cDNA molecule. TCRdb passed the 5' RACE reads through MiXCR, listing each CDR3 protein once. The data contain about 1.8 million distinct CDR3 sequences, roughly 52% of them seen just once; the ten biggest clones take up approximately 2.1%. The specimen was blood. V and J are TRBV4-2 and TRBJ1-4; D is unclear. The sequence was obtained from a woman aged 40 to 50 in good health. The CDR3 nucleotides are TGTGCCAGCAGCCAAGATCCGGCAACTAATGAAAAACTGTTTTTT. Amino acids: CASSQDPATNEKLFF.